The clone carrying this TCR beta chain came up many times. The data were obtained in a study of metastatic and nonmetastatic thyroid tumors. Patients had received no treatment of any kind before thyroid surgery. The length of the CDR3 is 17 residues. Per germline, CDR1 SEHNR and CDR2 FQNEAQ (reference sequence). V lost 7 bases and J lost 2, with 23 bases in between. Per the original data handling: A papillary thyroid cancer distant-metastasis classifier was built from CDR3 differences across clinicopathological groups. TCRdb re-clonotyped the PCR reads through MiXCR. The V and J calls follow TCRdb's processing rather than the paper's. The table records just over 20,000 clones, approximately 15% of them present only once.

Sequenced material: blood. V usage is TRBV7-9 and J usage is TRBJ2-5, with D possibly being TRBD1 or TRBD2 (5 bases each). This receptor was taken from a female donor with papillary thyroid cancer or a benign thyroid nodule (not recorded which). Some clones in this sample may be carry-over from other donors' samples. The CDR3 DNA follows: TGTGCCAGCAATCACCTGGGTGGGACGGAAGAGCAAGAGACCCAGTACTTC. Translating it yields CASNHLGGTEEQETQYF.